Below are 8 T cell receptor beta chains sequenced from a single sample in a study of T cell clonality in common variable immunodeficiency. TCRdb's table, derived via immunoSEQ multiplex PCR, lists solely in-frame clones and lacks some. The sample shows some 52,000 clones, no singletons; the ten largest hold 3% to 4%. Sequencing used peripheral blood mononuclear cells. The receptors stem from a person between 18 and 75 years old in good health.

Concerning this clone: The DNA ends 3 residues before the CDR3 does, and the rest of the CDR3 is filled in from the germline J gene. The V gene is TRBV6-2 or TRBV6-3, the J gene TRBJ1-1; D uncertain. V was cut by 4 bases and J by 1 base, with 10 bases left in between. Germline V gene lookup returns CDR1 MNHEY and CDR2 SVGEGT. The CDR3 length is 14 residues. The DNA read from the CDR3 is TGTGCCAGCAGTTTTGTCCTTCCGAACACTGAA. It translates to CASSFVLPNTE. The entire CDR3 reads CASSFVLPNTEAFF.

This clone was counted many times. CDR3 DNA (partial): TGTGCCAGCCGGGACAGCAACAATGAG. This encodes CASRDSNNE. The full CDR3 is CASRDSNNEQFF. This chain uses TRBV6-2 or TRBV6-3 with TRBJ2-1; 7 nucleotides align to TRBD1. The read ends 3 residues early relative to the CDR3; the germline J gene fills the gap. The trim removed 8 bases at V and 5 bases at J, leaving 3 bases unmatched. The V gene's germline CDR1 is MNHEY and CDR2 SVGEGT. The CDR3 length is 12 residues.

This clone has ten or more counts. The read terminates 3 residues ahead of where the CDR3 ends, so the germline J gene completes it. The J gene is TRBJ2-1, the V gene TRBV18; 7 bases align to TRBD1. The CDR3 sequence is 15 residues long. Trimming at V came to 6 bases and at J to 2 bases, leaving 7 bases not matched to a gene. The germline gives CDR1 KGHSH, CDR2 LQKENI. The CDR3 protein is CASSHGTAAYNEQFF. CDR3 DNA (partial): TGTGCCAGCTCTCACGGGACAGCAGCCTACAATGAG.

This clone was observed at least ten times. The read stops 3 residues short of the end of the CDR3; the missing end is completed from the germline J gene. J is TRBJ2-1 and V is TRBV3-1 (or the pseudogene TRBV3-2); D call uncertain. The germline V and J ends were trimmed by 0 bases and 7 bases, with 13 bases remaining between them. The CDR3 contains 15 residues. The germline gives CDR1 LGHDT, CDR2 YNNKEL (reference sequence). CDR3 region: CASSQDEELGNEQFF. Partial CDR3 DNA: TGTGCCAGCAGCCAAGATGAGGAATTAGGGAATGAG.

This clone showed up many times. The CDR3 extends 3 residues past the end of the read, so its final part is completed from the germline J gene. This chain connects TRBV30 to TRBJ2-5, with D perhaps TRBD2 (6 bases). Trimming cost V 1 base and J 7 bases, with 13 bases left between them. CDR3 length: 13 amino acids. Looked up from germline, CDR1 is GTSNPN and CDR2 is SVGIG (reference sequence). The sequenced CDR3 bases are TGTGCCTGGAGTGACACACCCGGGGGGACC. As protein: CAWSDTPGGT. The CDR3 as a whole reads CAWSDTPGGTQYF.

This clone was picked up many times. The read ends 3 residues early relative to the CDR3; the germline J gene fills the gap. The gene calls are TRBV5-1 and TRBJ2-3; D gene unclear. CDR3 length: 15 amino acids. Trimming removed 2 bases at V and 6 bases at J, with 16 bases between. The germline CDR1 and CDR2 sequences are SGHRS and YFSETQ. The CDR3 sequence: CASSFTDIRLDTQYF. CDR3 DNA (partial): TGCGCCAGCAGCTTCACTGACATACGGTTGGATACG.

This clone was seen only a few times. The read falls 3 residues short of the CDR3 end, and the missing part is taken from the germline J gene. J is TRBJ2-7 and V is TRBV2; a possible D gene is TRBD2 (6 bases). Germline values: CDR1 SNHLY, CDR2 FYNNEI. This CDR3 contains 14 residues. V was clipped by 8 bases and J by 2 bases, with 16 bases between them. The CDR3 loop reads CASLRKRAPYEQYF. CDR3 DNA (partial): TGTGCCAGCTTACGAAAGCGGGCCCCCTACGAG.

Concerning this clone itself: Read data end 3 residues before the CDR3 end; the end is taken from the germline J gene. V is TRBV7-8 and J is TRBJ2-7; 10 nucleotides match TRBD2. Germline CDR1 and CDR2: SGHVS and FQNEAQ. V lost 2 bases to trimming and J lost 6 bases; unmatched junction nucleotides: 13. The CDR3 is 17 residues long. CDR3 protein: CASSLTGTSVIGPEQYF. The part of the CDR3 DNA that was read is TGTGCCAGCAGCTTAACCGGGACTAGCGTGATTGGTCCCGAG.